Below, 18 T cell receptor beta chains from the same sample are listed, as sequenced in a study of shared clonotypes between healthy human individuals. Terminally differentiated effector memory CD45RA+ cells were left out of the naive CD8 fraction, which was CD45RO-negative and positively selected for CCR7. Some clones are missing from TCRdb's copy, which holds only in-frame ones; the method was immunoSEQ multiplex PCR. The table has nearly 2 million clones, around 96% seen once. The source material was naive CD8+ T cells sorted from blood. The receptors derive from a man aged 18 to 30 in good health.

This clone was picked up one time. The V gene is TRBV30, the J gene TRBJ2-5, with TRBD1 as a possible D gene (5 bases). The V gene lost 2 bases and the J gene lost 3 bases, with 7 bases spanning the gap. This CDR3 contains 12 residues. Germline lookup yields CDR1 GTSNPN and CDR2 SVGIG (reference sequence). CDR3 DNA: TGTGCCTGGAGTTTAGGGGAAGAGACCCAGTACTTC. Residues: CAWSLGEETQYF.

Concerning this clone itself: The same CDR3 also results from other DNA sequences found in this sample. The genes are TRBV5-4 and TRBJ2-1; D tentatively fits TRBD1 or TRBD2 (5 bases each). Germline V gene data show CDR1 as SGHNT and CDR2 as YYREEE (reference sequence). The CDR3 is 12 residues long. V lost 2 bases and J 7 bases, leaving 7 bases between the germline ends. The CDR3 here is CASSFGGNEQFF. CDR3 nucleotide sequence: TGTGCCAGCAGCTTTGGGGGAAATGAGCAGTTCTTC.

CDR3: CASSLYDPGELFF. The CDR3, as DNA: TGCGCCAGCAGCTTGTACGACCCCGGGGAGCTGTTTTTT. The rearrangement uses TRBV5-1 and TRBJ2-2, with D hard to call. Germline V gene data show CDR1 as SGHRS and CDR2 as YFSETQ. CDR3 size: 13 residues. The ends were cut back, 1 base at V and 6 bases at J, with 7 bases in the middle.

This sequence joins TRBV27 and TRBJ2-5; 9 nucleotides match TRBD1. This CDR3 has 21 amino acids. CDR1 is MNHEY, CDR2 SMNVEV, per germline (reference sequence). Trimming removed 1 base from V and 3 bases from J; junction bases left unmatched: 21. The CDR3 DNA follows: TGTGCCAGCAGTTTATTTCCAGTTAATTACGTGGGACAGGGAATGGAAGAGACCCAGTACTTC. Protein: CASSLFPVNYVGQGMEETQYF.

The chain links TRBV29-1 to TRBJ2-1; D gene unclear. V was clipped by 0 bases and J by 6 bases, with 18 bases between them. This CDR3 is built from 16 residues. In germline, CDR1 is SQVTM, CDR2 ANQGSEA. This chain's CDR3 is CSVEDGNRLVGNEQFF. CDR3 in DNA: TGCAGCGTTGAAGATGGAAATCGGCTAGTCGGCAATGAGCAGTTCTTC.

This clone was seen once. The V and J genes are TRBV30 and TRBJ1-1, with no clear D. The CDR3 has 12 residues. Germline V gene data show CDR1 as GTSNPN and CDR2 as SVGIG (reference sequence). Deletions cut 0 bases from V and 6 bases from J, with 8 bases between. The CDR3 here is CAWSVAGPEAFF. The CDR3 DNA reads TGTGCCTGGAGTGTAGCCGGGCCTGAAGCTTTCTTT. The variable domain in full, with the rest retrieved from reference TRBV30 and TRBJ1-1, is SQTIHQWPATLVQPVGSPLSLECTVEGTSNPNLYWYRQAAGRGLQLLFYSVGIGQISSEVPQNLSASRPQDRQFILSSKKLLLSDSGFYLCAWSVAGPEAFFGQGTRLTVV.

The genes are TRBV13 and TRBJ1-2; TRBD1 aligns across 7 bases. Looked up from germline, CDR1 is PRHDT and CDR2 is FYEKMQ (reference sequence). The V gene end was trimmed by 5 bases and the J gene end by 10 bases; junction bases not matched to a gene: 4. There are 11 residues in the CDR3. The CDR3 nucleotides read TGTGCCAGCAGCGTCGGGACAGCCTACACCTTC. It is translated as CASSVGTAYTF.

The V gene is TRBV5-1, the J gene TRBJ2-7, with TRBD1 identical over 11 bases. CDR3 length: 15 amino acids. CDR1 and CDR2 from the germline V gene are SGHRS and YFSETQ. Trimming cost V 4 bases and J 1 base; bases outside gene matches: 4. CDR3 amino acids: CASSGGTGGSYEQYF. The CDR3 DNA sequence: TGCGCCAGCAGCGGCGGGACAGGGGGTTCCTACGAGCAGTACTTC. Based on the CDR3 plus reference TRBV5-1 and TRBJ2-7, the full variable domain is KAGVTQTPRYLIKTRGQQVTLSCSPISGHRSVSWYQQTPGQGLQFLFEYFSETQRNKGNFPGRFSGRQFSNSRSEMNVSTLELGDSALYLCASSGGTGGSYEQYFGPGTRLTVT.

About this clone: This same CDR3 is encoded by further DNA sequences in the sample. The V and J genes are TRBV6-5 and TRBJ2-3; 14 bases align to TRBD2. After removal of 6 bases from V and 4 bases from J, the junction contained 3 bases not matched to a gene. The germline gives CDR1 MNHEY, CDR2 SVGAGI. The CDR3 covers 15 residues. DNA for the CDR3: TGTGCCAGCAGCCTGGGACTAGCGGGGGCAGATACGCAGTATTTT. This gives the protein CASSLGLAGADTQYF.

The J gene is TRBJ2-1, the V gene TRBV27; 12 nucleotides line up with TRBD2. CDR1 and CDR2 from the germline V gene are MNHEY and SMNVEV (reference sequence). The CDR3 contains 15 residues. With 7 bases clipped from V and 2 bases from J, the junction kept 3 bases outside the gene matches. Here the CDR3 DNA reads TGTGCCAGCATTCGGACTAGCGGGGCCTACAATGAGCAGTTCTTC. This sequence encodes CASIRTSGAYNEQFF.

In this sample, this clone turned up a few times. This rearrangement joins TRBV2 to TRBJ1-6; D perhaps matches TRBD1 (5 bases). Trimming removed 10 bases at V and 7 bases at J, with 14 bases between. Germline CDR1 SNHLY, CDR2 FYNNEI. This CDR3 is 13 amino acids long. CDR3 in amino acids: CAITDGANSPLHF. The CDR3 DNA follows: TGTGCCATCACGGACGGGGCAAATTCACCCCTCCACTTT.

This chain joins TRBV5-4 and TRBJ2-7; the D gene is possibly TRBD2 (7 bases). Trimming removed 2 bases from V and 3 bases from J, with 21 bases in between. This CDR3 has 17 amino acids. Germline V gives CDR1 SGHNT, CDR2 YYREEE (reference sequence). The CDR3 bases are TGTGCCAGCAGCTTTCCGTCCGAGCGGGACAAACGCTACGAGCAGTACTTC. Its translation is CASSFPSERDKRYEQYF. The whole variable domain, filled in from reference TRBV5-4 and TRBJ2-7, reads ETGVTQSPTHLIKTRGQQVTLRCSSQSGHNTVSWYQQALGQGPQFIFQYYREEENGRGNFPPRFSGLQFPNYSSELNVNALELDDSALYLCASSFPSERDKRYEQYFGPGTRLTVT.

This sequence joins TRBV11-2 and TRBJ2-3, with no clear D. The CDR3 has 15 residues. V gave up 1 base and J gave up 2 bases, with 10 bases separating them. Germline V lookup: CDR1 SGHAT, CDR2 FQNNGV. CDR3 sequence (DNA): TGTGCCAGCAGCTTAGGTGTCGGAACCACAGATACGCAGTATTTT. Amino acid sequence: CASSLGVGTTDTQYF.

The V call is TRBV7-6, the J call TRBJ2-5, with 12 bases matching TRBD1. The germline V gene encodes CDR1 SGHVS and CDR2 FNYEAQ. The CDR3 covers 15 residues. With V trimmed by 5 bases and J by 4 bases, 5 bases remained unmatched. CDR3 protein: CASSPGTGGPETQYF. DNA for the CDR3: TGTGCCAGCAGCCCCGGGACAGGGGGCCCAGAGACCCAGTACTTC. Using reference TRBV7-6 and TRBJ2-5 for the parts outside the CDR3, the full variable domain is GAGVSQSPRYKVTKRGQDVALRCDPISGHVSLYWYRQALGQGPEFLTYFNYEAQQDKSGLPNDRFSAERPEGSISTLTIQRTEQRDSAMYRCASSPGTGGPETQYFGPGTRLLVL.

The chain joins TRBV27 to TRBJ1-1, with a weak D call TRBD1 (5 bases). Trimming removed 5 bases from V and 0 bases from J, with 16 bases in between. Germline CDR1 reads MNHEY; CDR2 reads SMNVEV (reference sequence). The CDR3 loop spans 16 amino acids. CDR3: CASSRGAWQMNTEAFF. DNA of the CDR3: TGTGCCAGCAGTCGCGGGGCCTGGCAGATGAACACTGAAGCTTTCTTT.

The chain recombines TRBV11-2 with TRBJ2-3; no firm D call. The V end lost 0 bases, the J end lost 3 bases, and 7 bases lay between the germline ends. This CDR3 has 14 amino acids. Germline-derived CDR1 and CDR2 are SGHAT and FQNNGV. The CDR3 DNA reads TGTGCCAGCAGCTTAGAGGGTAAAACAGATACGCAGTATTTT. Encoded protein: CASSLEGKTDTQYF.

The chain joins TRBV29-1 to TRBJ2-3; 8 nucleotides align to TRBD2. Germline V gene sequence: CDR1 SQVTM, CDR2 ANQGSEA. The J segment lost 1 base and the V segment lost 3 bases, leaving 12 bases of the junction unmatched. This CDR3 region has 17 residues. In DNA form, the CDR3 reads TGCAGCGTTGACGGAGCGGGAGACGGGGACGGCACAGATACGCAGTATTTT. Amino acid sequence: CSVDGAGDGDGTDTQYF.

The chain is built from TRBV7-9 and TRBJ2-7, with D unclear. V was clipped by 5 bases and J by 2 bases, with 13 bases between them. There are 14 residues in the CDR3. Germline values: CDR1 SEHNR, CDR2 FQNEAQ (reference sequence). CDR3 nucleotides: TGTGCCAGCAGCCAGGACCCCGGCACCTACGAGCAGTACTTC. Protein product: CASSQDPGTYEQYF.